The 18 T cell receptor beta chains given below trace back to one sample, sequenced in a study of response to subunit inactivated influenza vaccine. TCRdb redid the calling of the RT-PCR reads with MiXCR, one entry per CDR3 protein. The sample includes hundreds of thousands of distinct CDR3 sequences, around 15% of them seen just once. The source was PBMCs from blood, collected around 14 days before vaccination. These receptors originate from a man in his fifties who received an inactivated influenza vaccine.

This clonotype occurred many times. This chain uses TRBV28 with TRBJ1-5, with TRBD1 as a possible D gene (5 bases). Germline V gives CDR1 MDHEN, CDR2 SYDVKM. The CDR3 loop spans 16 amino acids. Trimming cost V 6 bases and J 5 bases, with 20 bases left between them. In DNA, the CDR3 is TGTGCCAGCAGGGGCTCGCGGGGCACCATACATCAGCCCCAGCATTTT. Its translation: CASRGSRGTIHQPQHF.

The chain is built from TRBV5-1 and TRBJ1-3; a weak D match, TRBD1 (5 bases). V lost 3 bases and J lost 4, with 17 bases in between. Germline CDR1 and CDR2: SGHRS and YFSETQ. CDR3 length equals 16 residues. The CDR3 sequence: CASSYVGDSGGNTIYF. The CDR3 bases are TGCGCCAGCAGCTACGTGGGGGATTCTGGAGGAAACACCATATATTTT.

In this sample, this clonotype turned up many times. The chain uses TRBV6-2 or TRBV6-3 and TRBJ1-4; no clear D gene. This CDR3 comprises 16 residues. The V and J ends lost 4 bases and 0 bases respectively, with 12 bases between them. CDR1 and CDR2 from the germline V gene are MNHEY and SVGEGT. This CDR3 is CASSSEMFTTNEKLFF. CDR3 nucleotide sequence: TGTGCCAGCAGTTCGGAAATGTTTACAACTAATGAAAAACTGTTTTTT.

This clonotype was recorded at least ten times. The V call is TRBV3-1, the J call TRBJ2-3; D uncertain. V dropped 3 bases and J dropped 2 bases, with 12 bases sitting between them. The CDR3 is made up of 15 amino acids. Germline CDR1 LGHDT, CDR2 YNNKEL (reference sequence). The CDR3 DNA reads TGTGCCAGCAGCCAGTACCTCTCCTTCACAGATACGCAGTATTTT. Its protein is CASSQYLSFTDTQYF.

The CDR3 loop is CASRESQGLAGELFF. The DNA for the CDR3 is TGTGCCAGCAGGGAGTCACAGGGGTTGGCCGGGGAGCTGTTTTTT. The V gene is TRBV2, the J gene TRBJ2-2, with 7 bases matching TRBD1. J gave up 6 bases and V 6 bases, and 10 bases lay outside the gene matches. CDR3 length equals 15 residues. Germline V CDR1 and CDR2: SNHLY, FYNNEI.

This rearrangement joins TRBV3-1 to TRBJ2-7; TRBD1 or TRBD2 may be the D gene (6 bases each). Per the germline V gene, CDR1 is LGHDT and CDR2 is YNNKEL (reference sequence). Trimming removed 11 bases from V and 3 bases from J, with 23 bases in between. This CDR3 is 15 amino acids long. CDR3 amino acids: CACCQGGPLVYEQYF. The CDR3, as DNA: TGTGCCTGCTGCCAAGGGGGGCCTTTAGTCTACGAGCAGTACTTC.

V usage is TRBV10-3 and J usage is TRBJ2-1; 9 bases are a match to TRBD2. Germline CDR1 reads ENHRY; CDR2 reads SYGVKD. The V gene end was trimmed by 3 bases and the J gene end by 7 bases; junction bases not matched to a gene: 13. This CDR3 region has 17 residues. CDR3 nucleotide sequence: TGTGCCATCAGTGATTTTGGGGTAGCGGGAGCGGGTAATGAGCAGTTCTTC. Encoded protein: CAISDFGVAGAGNEQFF.

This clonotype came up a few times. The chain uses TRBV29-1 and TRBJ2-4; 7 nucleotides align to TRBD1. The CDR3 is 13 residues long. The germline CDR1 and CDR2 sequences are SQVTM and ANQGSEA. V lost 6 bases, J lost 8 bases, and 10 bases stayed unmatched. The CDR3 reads CSVLGQAWDIQYF. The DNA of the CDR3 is TGCAGCGTCCTAGGACAGGCGTGGGACATTCAGTACTTC.

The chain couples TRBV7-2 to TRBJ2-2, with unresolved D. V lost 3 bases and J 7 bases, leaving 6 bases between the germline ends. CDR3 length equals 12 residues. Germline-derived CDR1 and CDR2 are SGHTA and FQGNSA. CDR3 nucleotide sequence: TGTGCCAGCAGCTTGTTGTACGGGGAGCTGTTTTTT. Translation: CASSLLYGELFF.

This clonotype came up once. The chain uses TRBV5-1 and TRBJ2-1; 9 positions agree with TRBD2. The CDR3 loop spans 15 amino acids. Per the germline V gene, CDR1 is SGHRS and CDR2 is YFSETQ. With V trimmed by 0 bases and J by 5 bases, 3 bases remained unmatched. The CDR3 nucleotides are TGCGCCAGCAGCTTGGCAGCGGGGGGCCACAATGAGCAGTTCTTC. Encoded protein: CASSLAAGGHNEQFF. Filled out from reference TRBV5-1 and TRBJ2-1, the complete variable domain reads KAGVTQTPRYLIKTRGQQVTLSCSPISGHRSVSWYQQTPGQGLQFLFEYFSETQRNKGNFPGRFSGRQFSNSRSEMNVSTLELGDSALYLCASSLAAGGHNEQFFGPGTRLTVL.

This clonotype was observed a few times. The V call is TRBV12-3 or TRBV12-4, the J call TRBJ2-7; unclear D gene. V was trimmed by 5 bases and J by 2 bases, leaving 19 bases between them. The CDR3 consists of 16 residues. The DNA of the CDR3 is TGTGCCAGCAGTCCGGGTCTAGGAGCAGGAACCTACGAGCAGTACTTC. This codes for CASSPGLGAGTYEQYF.

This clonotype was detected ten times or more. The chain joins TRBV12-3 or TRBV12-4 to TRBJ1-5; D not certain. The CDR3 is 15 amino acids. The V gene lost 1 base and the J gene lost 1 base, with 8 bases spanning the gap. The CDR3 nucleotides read TGTGCCAGCAGTTTAGGCCCCTTGAGCAATCAGCCCCAGCATTTT. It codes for CASSLGPLSNQPQHF.

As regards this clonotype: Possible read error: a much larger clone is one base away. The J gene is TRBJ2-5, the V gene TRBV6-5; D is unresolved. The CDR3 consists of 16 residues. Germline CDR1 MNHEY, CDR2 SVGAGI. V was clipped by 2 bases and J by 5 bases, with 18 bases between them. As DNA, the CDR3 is TGTGCCAGCAGTTACGCTAATTGGGCCACTCACGAGACCCAGTACTTC. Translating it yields CASSYANWATHETQYF.

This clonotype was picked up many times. Here the CDR3 reads CASSQGVRTDTQYF. CDR3 bases: TGCGCCAGCAGCCAAGGGGTCCGCACAGATACGCAGTATTTT. The chain couples TRBV4-3 to TRBJ2-3; D call uncertain. This CDR3 has 14 residues. Trimming left V 1 base short and J 1 base short, with 6 bases between. CDR1 and CDR2 (germline): LGHNA, YSLEER.

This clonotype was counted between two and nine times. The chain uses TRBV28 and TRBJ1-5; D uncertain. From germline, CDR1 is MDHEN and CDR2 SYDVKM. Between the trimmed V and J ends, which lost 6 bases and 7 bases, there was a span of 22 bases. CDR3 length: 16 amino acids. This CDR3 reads CASSFPPEAGSQPQHF. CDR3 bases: TGTGCCAGCAGCTTCCCCCCGGAAGCAGGTTCCCAGCCCCAGCATTTT.

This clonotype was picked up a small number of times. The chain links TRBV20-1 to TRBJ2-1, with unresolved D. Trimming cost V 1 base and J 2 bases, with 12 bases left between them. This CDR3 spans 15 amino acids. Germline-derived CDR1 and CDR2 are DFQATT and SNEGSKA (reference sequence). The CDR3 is CSARGPWATYNEQFF. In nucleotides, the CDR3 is TGCAGTGCTAGAGGCCCCTGGGCCACCTACAATGAGCAGTTCTTC.

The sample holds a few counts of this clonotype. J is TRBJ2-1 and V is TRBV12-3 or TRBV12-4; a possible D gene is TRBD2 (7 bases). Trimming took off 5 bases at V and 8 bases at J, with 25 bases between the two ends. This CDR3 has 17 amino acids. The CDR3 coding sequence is TGTGCCAGCAGTCAGTCGGTTTCGGGGGGCGAGGGCTATGAGCAGTTCTTC. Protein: CASSQSVSGGEGYEQFF.

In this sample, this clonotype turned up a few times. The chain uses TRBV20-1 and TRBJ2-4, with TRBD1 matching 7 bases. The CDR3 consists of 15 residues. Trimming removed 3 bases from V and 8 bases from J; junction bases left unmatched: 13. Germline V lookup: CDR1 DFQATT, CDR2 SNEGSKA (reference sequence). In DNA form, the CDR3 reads TGCAGTGCTAGGAACCCACGACAGGGTCAAGACATTCAGTACTTC. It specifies CSARNPRQGQDIQYF.